The 30 T cell receptor beta chains in this list originate from one sample, sequenced in a study of shared clonotypes between healthy human individuals. Assay: immunoSEQ multiplex PCR; the TCRdb copy retains only in-frame clones and omits some. Among some 480,000 clones listed, around 79% were seen once. Sequences were obtained from PBMCs. Receptors were obtained from a woman aged 35 to 49 in good health. Some clones in this sample may be carry-over from other donors' samples.

J is TRBJ2-3 and V is TRBV30, with D unresolved. Germline CDR1 reads GTSNPN; CDR2 reads SVGIG (reference sequence). The CDR3 runs 12 residues. Between the trimmed V and J ends, which lost 7 bases and 4 bases, there was a span of 12 bases. The CDR3, as DNA: TGTGCCTTGACCCGGGTGCCAGATACGCAGTATTTT. It translates to CALTRVPDTQYF. The whole variable domain, filled in from reference TRBV30 and TRBJ2-3, reads SQTIHQWPATLVQPVGSPLSLECTVEGTSNPNLYWYRQAAGRGLQLLFYSVGIGQISSEVPQNLSASRPQDRQFILSSKKLLLSDSGFYLCALTRVPDTQYFGPGTRLTVL.

The chain joins TRBV28 to TRBJ1-3; 9 nucleotides align to TRBD1. This CDR3 is 15 amino acids long. Germline V gene data show CDR1 as MDHEN and CDR2 as SYDVKM. V dropped 3 bases and J dropped 8; count of bases not matched to a gene: 8. The CDR3 DNA follows: TGTGCCAGCAGTTTCATCACAGGGGGCTGGTACACCATATATTTT. Its protein product is CASSFITGGWYTIYF.

This rearrangement joins TRBV28 to TRBJ2-3, with 7 bases identical to TRBD1. V shed 2 bases and J 5 bases; nucleotides not matched to a gene: 7. The length of the CDR3 is 15 residues. Germline-derived CDR1 and CDR2 are MDHEN and SYDVKM. CDR3 in amino acids: CASSLNRGSGDTQYF. CDR3 DNA: TGTGCCAGCAGTTTAAACAGGGGAAGTGGAGATACGCAGTATTTT.

This clone occurred a few times. V is TRBV5-1 and J is TRBJ1-1; perhaps TRBD1 as D (6 bases). This CDR3 spans 15 amino acids. Germline loops: CDR1 SGHRS, CDR2 YFSETQ. V was shortened by 0 bases and J by 2 bases, with 11 bases between the two germline ends. DNA of the CDR3: TGCGCCAGCAGCTTGGGGAGTGGGGGCAACACTGAAGCTTTCTTT. As protein: CASSLGSGGNTEAFF.

This chain connects TRBV5-1 to TRBJ2-1; 8 nucleotides align to TRBD2. After removal of 4 bases from V and 6 bases from J, the junction contained 12 bases not matched to a gene. Germline loops: CDR1 SGHRS, CDR2 YFSETQ. The CDR3 sequence is 16 residues long. The CDR3, as DNA: TGCGCCAGCAGCGGGCGGGGGGAGCCTGAAAGCAATGAGCAGTTCTTC. This encodes CASSGRGEPESNEQFF.

The chain uses TRBV7-9 and TRBJ2-7, with D perhaps matching TRBD1 or TRBD2 (5 bases each). The CDR3 has 14 residues. Germline-derived CDR1 and CDR2 are SEHNR and FQNEAQ (reference sequence). V shed 5 bases and J shed 0 bases, with 11 bases lying between them. The chain's CDR3 is CASSQGRSSYEQYF. The DNA of the CDR3 is TGTGCCAGCAGCCAGGGACGGAGCTCCTACGAGCAGTACTTC.

V usage is TRBV7-2 and J usage is TRBJ2-1; D call uncertain. CDR1 and CDR2 (germline): SGHTA, FQGNSA. V gave up 4 bases and J gave up 9 bases, with 10 bases separating them. The CDR3 loop spans 12 amino acids. The CDR3 protein is CASSSPGFEQFF. DNA of the CDR3: TGTGCCAGCAGCTCCCCCGGCTTTGAGCAGTTCTTC.

The rearrangement links TRBV9 to TRBJ2-7; D uncertain. The CDR3 covers 16 residues. Trimming shortened V by 1 base and J by 0 bases, and 14 bases separated the two germline ends. The germline CDR1 and CDR2 sequences are SGDLS and YYNGEE. CDR3 DNA: TGTGCCAGCAGCGTACCCCTGGACCCCAGCTCCTACGAGCAGTACTTC. Residues: CASSVPLDPSSYEQYF.

The rearrangement uses TRBV28 and TRBJ1-6; the match to TRBD1 covers 9 bases. There are 13 residues in the CDR3. Trimming removed 9 bases from V and 8 bases from J; junction bases left unmatched: 5. Per germline, CDR1 MDHEN and CDR2 SYDVKM. The CDR3 DNA follows: TGTGCCAGATGGGACAGGGTATATTCACCCCTCCACTTT. It translates to CARWDRVYSPLHF.

The chain carries TRBV6-4 and TRBJ2-3, with a possible D match to TRBD1 (6 bases). The CDR3 is 14 amino acids. V gave up 3 bases and J gave up 6 bases, with 13 bases separating them. Germline CDR1 MRHNA, CDR2 SNTAGT. The CDR3 is CASSEATGSDTQYF. The CDR3 region has the DNA TGTGCCAGCAGTGAGGCCACAGGGTCTGATACGCAGTATTTT.

This sequence joins TRBV4-2 and TRBJ1-4; 8 nucleotides align to TRBD1. V was clipped by 2 bases and J by 7 bases; unmatched bases: 3. This CDR3 has 14 amino acids. CDR1 is LGHNA, CDR2 YNFKEQ, per germline. This chain's CDR3 is CASSQQGASEKLFF. CDR3 sequence (DNA): TGTGCCAGCAGCCAACAGGGGGCTTCTGAAAAACTGTTTTTT.

The chain uses TRBV2 and TRBJ2-2; D possibly corresponds to TRBD1 (6 bases). The V gene lost 6 bases and the J gene lost 4 bases, with 12 bases spanning the gap. Germline CDR1 is SNHLY and CDR2 is FYNNEI. The CDR3 runs 14 residues. The CDR3 is CASRVEGGTGELFF. The CDR3 region has the DNA TGTGCCAGCAGGGTAGAAGGGGGCACCGGGGAGCTGTTTTTT.

The chain carries TRBV30 and TRBJ2-7; D gene ambiguous. V lost 3 bases and J 7 bases, leaving 10 bases between the germline ends. The germline CDR1 and CDR2 sequences are GTSNPN and SVGIG (reference sequence). This CDR3 has 11 residues. This CDR3 reads CAWSLVREQYF. As DNA, the CDR3 is TGTGCCTGGAGCCTTGTTCGGGAGCAGTACTTC. Looking up the rest from reference TRBV30 and TRBJ2-7 gives the full variable domain: SQTIHQWPATLVQPVGSPLSLECTVEGTSNPNLYWYRQAAGRGLQLLFYSVGIGQISSEVPQNLSASRPQDRQFILSSKKLLLSDSGFYLCAWSLVREQYFGPGTRLTVT.

This clone was seen a few times. The gene calls are TRBV7-9 and TRBJ1-5, with TRBD1 matching 7 bases. J lost 6 bases, V lost 4 bases, and 9 bases had no gene match. Per germline, CDR1 SEHNR and CDR2 FQNEAQ (reference sequence). The CDR3 totals 15 residues. The CDR3 DNA reads TGTGCCAGCAGCTCGGACAGGAGTTTTGTTCAGCCCCAGCATTTT. Protein: CASSSDRSFVQPQHF.

The chain employs TRBV10-3 and TRBJ2-3; possibly TRBD2 for D (6 bases). CDR1 ENHRY and CDR2 SYGVKD come from the germline V gene. Trimming shortened V by 7 bases and J by 0 bases, and 14 bases separated the two germline ends. The CDR3 has 15 amino acids. The CDR3 DNA sequence: TGTGCCATCAATAAGGACTATACTAGCACAGATACGCAGTATTTT. Its translation: CAINKDYTSTDTQYF.

The chain uses TRBV27 and TRBJ2-7, with 9 bases aligning to TRBD2. Germline trimming cut 3 bases from V and 3 bases from J; bases unmatched to any gene: 3. The CDR3 has 14 residues. Germline V lookup: CDR1 MNHEY, CDR2 SMNVEV (reference sequence). The CDR3 DNA reads as TGTGCCAGCAGTTTTCAGACTAGCGGCTACGAGCAGTACTTC. Amino acid sequence: CASSFQTSGYEQYF.

The V gene is TRBV2, the J gene TRBJ2-5, with unresolved D. Between the trimmed V and J ends, which lost 4 bases and 0 bases, there was a span of 9 bases. The germline gives CDR1 SNHLY, CDR2 FYNNEI. This CDR3 is built from 14 residues. As DNA, the CDR3 is TGTGCCAGCAGTGTGGATGTTTACCAAGAGACCCAGTACTTC. Encoded protein: CASSVDVYQETQYF.

This chain links TRBV4-2 with TRBJ2-7, with 7 bases aligning to TRBD2. Germline CDR1 LGHNA, CDR2 YNFKEQ. This CDR3 spans 15 amino acids. Losses at the gene ends were 3 bases for V and 2 bases for J; bases not matched to a gene: 7. Here the CDR3 DNA reads TGTGCCAGCAGCCACTCCCGGGACTACACCTACGAGCAGTACTTC. Translation gives CASSHSRDYTYEQYF.

V is TRBV9 and J is TRBJ1-3, with a tentative D call TRBD1 (5 bases). Trimming stripped 0 bases from V and 0 bases from J, with 13 bases between. The CDR3 runs to 17 residues. Germline-derived CDR1 and CDR2 are SGDLS and YYNGEE. CDR3 in amino acids: CASSVEPAGSSGNTIYF. CDR3 nucleotides: TGTGCCAGCAGCGTAGAACCCGCAGGGAGCTCTGGAAACACCATATATTTT.

CDR3 coding DNA: TGTGCCAGCAGTGACTCTGGACTCCGGAGGACTGAAGCTTTCTTT. Residues: CASSDSGLRRTEAFF. The genes are TRBV6-4 and TRBJ1-1, with D uncertain. V was trimmed by 0 bases and J by 5 bases, leaving 13 bases between them. Germline V gives CDR1 MRHNA, CDR2 SNTAGT. The CDR3 totals 15 residues.

This rearrangement joins TRBV7-2 to TRBJ2-3; a weak D match, TRBD2 (5 bases). CDR1 and CDR2 (germline): SGHTA, FQGNSA. The CDR3 length is 15 residues. V was clipped by 0 bases and J by 4 bases, with 11 bases between them. CDR3 residues: CASSLAGDGADTQYF. CDR3 DNA: TGTGCCAGCAGCTTAGCGGGAGATGGGGCAGATACGCAGTATTTT.

The CDR3 coding sequence is TGTGCCTGGAGTCCGATGGGGTCAGGAGTAGGGTGGTCCTACGAGCAGTACTTC. It is translated as CAWSPMGSGVGWSYEQYF. The chain recombines TRBV30 with TRBJ2-7, with D hard to call. The V and J ends lost 2 bases and 1 base respectively, with 24 bases between them. This CDR3 spans 18 amino acids. Germline V gene data show CDR1 as GTSNPN and CDR2 as SVGIG (reference sequence).

This rearrangement joins TRBV5-1 to TRBJ2-1; 10 bases agree with TRBD2. Germline lookup yields CDR1 SGHRS and CDR2 YFSETQ. The CDR3 has 17 amino acids. V lost 4 bases and J lost 8; bases outside the gene matches: 15. The CDR3 spells CASSPLGASGGGHEQFF. DNA for the CDR3: TGCGCCAGCAGCCCGCTGGGGGCTAGCGGGGGAGGGCATGAGCAGTTCTTC.

This chain uses TRBV7-8 with TRBJ1-1, with D hard to call. The CDR3 contains 15 residues. The germline V and J ends were trimmed by 5 bases and 4 bases, with 17 bases remaining between them. CDR1 and CDR2 from the germline V gene are SGHVS and FQNEAQ. CDR3 sequence: CASSLDYLDTTEAFF. The CDR3 DNA sequence: TGTGCCAGCAGCCTGGACTACCTTGACACCACTGAAGCTTTCTTT.

V usage is TRBV5-1 and J usage is TRBJ2-7; TRBD2 might be the D (6 bases). Looked up from germline, CDR1 is SGHRS and CDR2 is YFSETQ. Trimming stripped 0 bases from V and 4 bases from J, with 14 bases between. This CDR3 region has 15 residues. The CDR3 DNA is TGCGCCAGCAGCTTGGTGTCGGGAGCTCAATACGAGCAGTACTTC. Translation gives CASSLVSGAQYEQYF.

This clone showed up many times. The V and J genes are TRBV28 and TRBJ2-7, with D perhaps TRBD1 (6 bases). There are 14 residues in the CDR3. V shed 7 bases and J shed 4 bases, with 17 bases lying between them. Germline V gene data show CDR1 as MDHEN and CDR2 as SYDVKM. CDR3 sequence (DNA): TGTGCCAGCACCCAAGGGGGAACTCCTTACGAGCAGTACTTC. Translation: CASTQGGTPYEQYF.

The CDR3 DNA reads as TGTGCCAGCAGACGGGGGACTAGATCGGATACGCAGTATTTT. Translating gives CASRRGTRSDTQYF. This chain joins TRBV6-5 and TRBJ2-3; 8 positions match TRBD2. This CDR3 has 14 amino acids. V lost 6 bases and J lost 6; bases outside the gene matches: 8. CDR1 is MNHEY, CDR2 SVGAGI, per germline.

J is TRBJ2-3 and V is TRBV10-3, with D unresolved. Deletions cut 2 bases from V and 5 bases from J, with 14 bases between. The CDR3 has 15 amino acids. Germline CDR1 ENHRY, CDR2 SYGVKD. The CDR3: CAISEVGGRRDTQYF. As DNA, the CDR3 is TGTGCCATCAGTGAGGTGGGTGGGCGCCGAGATACGCAGTATTTT.

The chain combines TRBV2 with TRBJ2-1, with D possibly matching TRBD1 (6 bases). The germline V and J ends were trimmed by 5 bases and 2 bases, with 13 bases remaining between them. Germline V CDR1 and CDR2: SNHLY, FYNNEI. This CDR3 region has 15 residues. The CDR3 sequence: CASSYREVPYNEQFF. CDR3 sequence (DNA): TGTGCCAGCAGTTACAGGGAAGTACCCTACAATGAGCAGTTCTTC.

CDR3 residues: CSVSGTGGFSYEQYF. Here the CDR3 DNA reads TGCAGCGTTTCTGGGACAGGGGGCTTCTCCTACGAGCAGTACTTC. The V call is TRBV29-1, the J call TRBJ2-5; TRBD1 aligns across 12 bases. The end of the DNA aligns better with TRBJ2-7, so the J call may be wrong. CDR1 and CDR2 (germline): SQVTM, ANQGSEA. The length of the CDR3 is 15 residues.